The 18 T cell receptor beta chains reported below all come from one sample, sequenced in a study of shared clonotypes between healthy human individuals. Naive CD8 populations comprised CD45RO-negative cells positively selected for CCR7, excluding terminally differentiated effector memory CD45RA+ cells. Using immunoSEQ multiplex PCR, the repertoire was profiled, and TCRdb retains in-frame clones only, with some absent. The table shows around 2,000,000 clones, with approximately 94% occurring only once. The specimen sequenced was naive CD8+ T cells from PBMCs. The receptors originated from a man aged 18 to 30 in good health. Some clones in this sample may be carry-over from other donors' samples.

The chain joins TRBV2 to TRBJ2-5; D unresolved. Trimming stripped 2 bases from V and 4 bases from J, with 17 bases between. Germline CDR1 SNHLY, CDR2 FYNNEI. The CDR3 length is 16 residues. This CDR3 reads CASSESPTLIGETQYF. DNA for the CDR3: TGTGCCAGCAGTGAATCTCCGACACTCATCGGAGAGACCCAGTACTTC.

CDR3 loop: CASSLIQEGPYGYTF. As DNA, the CDR3 is TGTGCCAGCAGTTTAATTCAAGAGGGCCCCTATGGCTACACCTTC. V gene TRBV28 combines with J gene TRBJ1-2; D uncertain. V was trimmed by 2 bases and J by 4 bases, leaving 14 bases between them. Germline-derived CDR1 and CDR2 are MDHEN and SYDVKM. The length of the CDR3 is 15 residues.

The J gene is TRBJ2-1, the V gene TRBV27, with 7 bases identical to TRBD2. The germline CDR1 and CDR2 sequences are MNHEY and SMNVEV (reference sequence). CDR3 length: 15 amino acids. V was pared by 11 bases and J by 10 bases, with 20 bases of the junction left unmatched. This chain's CDR3 is CASSGWASGGKEQFF. The CDR3 DNA sequence: TGTGCCTCCTCTGGGTGGGCTAGCGGAGGAAAGGAGCAGTTCTTC.

The chain couples TRBV5-1 to TRBJ2-7; D is perhaps TRBD1 (6 bases). Trimming took 5 bases from V and 3 from J, leaving 21 bases between them. This CDR3 region has 16 residues. CDR1 and CDR2 (germline): SGHRS, YFSETQ. CDR3 bases: TGCGCCAGCAGACCGTACCCAGGGGCGGAGGACTACGAGCAGTACTTC. This translates into CASRPYPGAEDYEQYF.

Notes on this clone: Different DNA sequences within this sample yield the same CDR3. The J gene is TRBJ2-1, the V gene TRBV27; the match to TRBD2 covers 14 bases. There are 16 residues in the CDR3. The ends lost 5 bases at V and 3 bases at J; junction bases unmatched: 3. Germline V gene data show CDR1 as MNHEY and CDR2 as SMNVEV (reference sequence). The CDR3 sequence is CASSRGTSGSYNEQFF. The CDR3 DNA reads TGTGCCAGCAGTAGGGGGACTAGCGGGAGCTACAATGAGCAGTTCTTC.

The genes are TRBV5-1 and TRBJ2-5, with unresolved D. CDR1 is SGHRS, CDR2 YFSETQ, per germline. This CDR3 is built from 16 residues. Trimming removed 0 bases at V and 0 bases at J, with 12 bases between. The CDR3 bases are TGCGCCAGCAGCTTGGCCTGGACGCAAAACCAAGAGACCCAGTACTTC. It translates to CASSLAWTQNQETQYF.

The rearrangement uses TRBV27 and TRBJ1-1; a weak D match, TRBD1 (5 bases). The CDR3 has 14 residues. Trimming left V 8 bases short and J 1 base short, with 14 bases between. Per the germline V gene, CDR1 is MNHEY and CDR2 is SMNVEV (reference sequence). CDR3 protein: CASGLGQGNTEAFF. CDR3 in DNA: TGTGCCAGCGGACTGGGGCAGGGGAACACTGAAGCTTTCTTT.

The chain couples TRBV19 to TRBJ1-2, with 10 bases identical to TRBD1. The CDR3 is 14 residues long. J was trimmed by 4 bases and V by 5 bases; bases with no gene match: 4. Looked up from germline, CDR1 is LNHDA and CDR2 is SQIVND (reference sequence). Here the CDR3 reads CASSWDRGGYGYTF. The CDR3 DNA reads TGTGCCAGTAGTTGGGACAGGGGAGGCTATGGCTACACCTTC.

V is TRBV7-2 and J is TRBJ2-1; no clear D gene. V dropped 3 bases and J dropped 10 bases, with 10 bases sitting between them. The CDR3 runs 12 residues. Germline CDR1 is SGHTA and CDR2 is FQGNSA. For the CDR3, the DNA is TGTGCCAGCAGCTTTATTATAAAGGAGCAGTTCTTC. It yields the protein CASSFIIKEQFF.

The rearrangement uses TRBV7-9 and TRBJ2-3, with D uncertain. The V and J ends lost 3 bases and 2 bases respectively, with 6 bases between them. Germline CDR1 is SEHNR and CDR2 is FQNEAQ (reference sequence). This CDR3 spans 13 amino acids. The CDR3 protein is CASSFSYTDTQYF. CDR3 DNA: TGTGCCAGCAGCTTCAGTTACACAGATACGCAGTATTTT.

This clone has a handful of counts. This chain connects TRBV19 to TRBJ1-1; D not certain. Trimming pared 8 bases from V and 2 bases from J, leaving 6 bases between. The CDR3 covers 11 residues. The germline CDR1 and CDR2 sequences are LNHDA and SQIVND (reference sequence). In DNA form, the CDR3 reads TGTGCCAGTTTTGGTAACACTGAAGCTTTCTTT. Encoded protein: CASFGNTEAFF.

The J gene is TRBJ2-7, the V gene TRBV5-1; 9 bases align to TRBD2. Germline assignment: CDR1 SGHRS and CDR2 YFSETQ. The CDR3 consists of 16 residues. Germline trimming cut 0 bases from V and 3 bases from J; bases unmatched to any gene: 7. CDR3 sequence reads: CASSLGMRTSDYEQYF. In DNA form, the CDR3 reads TGCGCCAGCAGCTTGGGAATGAGGACTAGCGACTACGAGCAGTACTTC.

The J gene is TRBJ2-7, the V gene TRBV30; D unclear. Trimming left V 0 bases short and J 4 bases short, with 16 bases between. Germline V gene lookup returns CDR1 GTSNPN and CDR2 SVGIG (reference sequence). The CDR3 is made up of 15 amino acids. The CDR3 DNA follows: TGTGCCTGGAGTGTATTCGGCGGAATCACATACGAGCAGTACTTC. Amino acid sequence: CAWSVFGGITYEQYF.

The genes are TRBV4-3 and TRBJ2-7, with 8 bases aligning to TRBD2. The V and J ends lost 8 bases and 1 base, in that order; junction bases with no gene match: 10. CDR1 LGHNA and CDR2 YSLEER come from the germline V gene. The CDR3 has 15 amino acids. CDR3 sequence reads: CASRTSRWDSYEQYF. In DNA form, the CDR3 reads TGCGCCAGCCGGACTAGCCGGTGGGATTCCTACGAGCAGTACTTC.

This clone appeared once. The rearrangement links TRBV27 to TRBJ2-3, with 7 nucleotides matching TRBD1. Trimming removed 5 bases from V and 3 bases from J; junction bases left unmatched: 5. Germline V gene sequence: CDR1 MNHEY, CDR2 SMNVEV (reference sequence). This CDR3 contains 14 residues. The CDR3 DNA reads as TGTGCCAGCAGTCCTTTGACAGGGACAGATACGCAGTATTTT. Translation gives CASSPLTGTDTQYF.

The table lists this clone with a count of one. V and J are TRBV7-2 and TRBJ2-1; possible D gene TRBD2, 5 bases. V was pared by 4 bases and J by 8 bases, with 18 bases between. This CDR3 spans 15 amino acids. Germline V gene lookup returns CDR1 SGHTA and CDR2 FQGNSA. The CDR3 nucleotides are TGTGCCAGCAGCTCCACGATCCGCGCGGGCGATGAGCAGTTCTTC. This codes for CASSSTIRAGDEQFF. The entire variable domain, with the rest obtained from reference TRBV7-2 and TRBJ2-1, is as follows: GAGVSQSPSNKVTEKGKDVELRCDPISGHTALYWYRQSLGQGLEFLIYFQGNSAPDKSGLPSDRFSAERTGGSVSTLTIQRTQQEDSAVYLCASSSTIRAGDEQFFGPGTRLTVL.

This sequence joins TRBV7-9 and TRBJ1-1; weak D call: TRBD1 (5 bases). CDR1 SEHNR and CDR2 FQNEAQ come from the germline V gene (reference sequence). The V end lost 7 bases, the J end lost 5 bases, and 20 bases lay between the germline ends. The CDR3 is 15 amino acids. In nucleotides, the CDR3 is TGTGCCAGCACCCTCCGGGGGGGACGGGTGACTGAAGCTTTCTTT. The encoded protein is CASTLRGGRVTEAFF.

This clone was seen once. J is TRBJ1-1 and V is TRBV4-2; 7 bases map to TRBD1. Trimming took 1 base from V and 5 from J; bases not matched to a gene: 7. This CDR3 contains 15 residues. Germline V gene sequence: CDR1 LGHNA, CDR2 YNFKEQ. This CDR3 is CASSQAFTGVTEAFF. CDR3 DNA: TGTGCCAGCAGCCAAGCCTTCACAGGGGTAACTGAAGCTTTCTTT.